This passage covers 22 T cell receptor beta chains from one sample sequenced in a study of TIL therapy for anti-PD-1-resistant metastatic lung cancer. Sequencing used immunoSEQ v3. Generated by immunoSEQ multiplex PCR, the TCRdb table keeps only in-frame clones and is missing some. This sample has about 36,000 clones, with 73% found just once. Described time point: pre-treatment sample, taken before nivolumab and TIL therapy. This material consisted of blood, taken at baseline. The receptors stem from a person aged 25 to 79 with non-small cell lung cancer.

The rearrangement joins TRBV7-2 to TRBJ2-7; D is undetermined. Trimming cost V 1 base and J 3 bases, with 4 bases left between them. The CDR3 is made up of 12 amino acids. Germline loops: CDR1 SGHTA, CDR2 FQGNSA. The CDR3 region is CASSLDNYEQYF. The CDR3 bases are TGTGCCAGCAGCTTAGACAACTACGAGCAGTACTTC.

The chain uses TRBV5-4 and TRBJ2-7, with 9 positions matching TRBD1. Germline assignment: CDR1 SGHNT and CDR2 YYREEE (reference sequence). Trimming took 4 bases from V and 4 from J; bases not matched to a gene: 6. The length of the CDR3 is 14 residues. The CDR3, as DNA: TGTGCCAGCAGCGGACCGGGACAGGGTTACGAGCAGTACTTC. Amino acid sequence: CASSGPGQGYEQYF.

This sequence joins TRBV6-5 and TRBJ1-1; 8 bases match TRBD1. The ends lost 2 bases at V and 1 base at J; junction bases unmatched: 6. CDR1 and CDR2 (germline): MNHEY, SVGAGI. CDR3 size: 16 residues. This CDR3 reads CASSYRDRQSNTEAFF. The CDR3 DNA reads TGTGCCAGCAGTTACCGGGACAGGCAGTCGAACACTGAAGCTTTCTTT.

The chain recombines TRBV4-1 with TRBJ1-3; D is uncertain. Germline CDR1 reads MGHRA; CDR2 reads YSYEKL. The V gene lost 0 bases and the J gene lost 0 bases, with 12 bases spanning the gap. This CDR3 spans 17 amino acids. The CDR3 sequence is CASSQDSSPFSGNTIYF. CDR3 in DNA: TGCGCCAGCAGCCAAGATTCCAGCCCTTTCTCTGGAAACACCATATATTTT.

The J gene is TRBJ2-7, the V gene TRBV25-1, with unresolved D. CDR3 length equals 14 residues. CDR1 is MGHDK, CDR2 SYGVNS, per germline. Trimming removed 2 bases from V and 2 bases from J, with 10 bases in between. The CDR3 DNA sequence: TGTGCCAGCAGTGAAGTCTATCACCCCTACGAGCAGTACTTC. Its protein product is CASSEVYHPYEQYF.

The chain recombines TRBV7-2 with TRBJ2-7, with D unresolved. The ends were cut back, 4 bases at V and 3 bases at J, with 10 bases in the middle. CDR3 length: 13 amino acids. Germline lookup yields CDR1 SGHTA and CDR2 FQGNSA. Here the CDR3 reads CASSSSDRYEQYF. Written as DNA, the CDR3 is TGTGCCAGCAGCTCCTCGGACCGCTACGAGCAGTACTTC.

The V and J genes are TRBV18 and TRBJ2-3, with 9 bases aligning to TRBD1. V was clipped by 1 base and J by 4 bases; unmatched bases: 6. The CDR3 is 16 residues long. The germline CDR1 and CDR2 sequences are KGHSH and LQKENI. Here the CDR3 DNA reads TGTGCCAGCTCACCACTGACAGGGGGGTATGCAGATACGCAGTATTTT. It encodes CASSPLTGGYADTQYF.

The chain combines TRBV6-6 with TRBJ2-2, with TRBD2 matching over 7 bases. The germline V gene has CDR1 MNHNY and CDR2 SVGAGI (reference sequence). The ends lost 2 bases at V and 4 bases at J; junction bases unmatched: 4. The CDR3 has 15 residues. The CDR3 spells CASSYGEGGTGELFF. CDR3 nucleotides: TGTGCCAGCAGTTACGGGGAGGGTGGCACCGGGGAGCTGTTTTTT.

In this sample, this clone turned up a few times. CDR3 residues: CSARTENTEAFF. DNA of the CDR3: TGCAGCGCAAGGACAGAGAACACTGAAGCTTTCTTT. The chain joins TRBV29-1 to TRBJ1-1; D possibly corresponds to TRBD1 (6 bases). The CDR3 length is 12 residues. CDR1 is SQVTM, CDR2 ANQGSEA, per germline. Trimming left V 7 bases short and J 1 base short, with 10 bases between.

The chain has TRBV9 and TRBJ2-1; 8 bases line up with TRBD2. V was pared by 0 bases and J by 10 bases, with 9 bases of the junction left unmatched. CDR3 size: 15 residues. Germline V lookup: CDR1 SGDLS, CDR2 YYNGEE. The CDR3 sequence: CASSVDPGGTEEQFF. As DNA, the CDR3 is TGTGCCAGCAGCGTAGATCCGGGGGGGACCGAGGAGCAGTTCTTC.

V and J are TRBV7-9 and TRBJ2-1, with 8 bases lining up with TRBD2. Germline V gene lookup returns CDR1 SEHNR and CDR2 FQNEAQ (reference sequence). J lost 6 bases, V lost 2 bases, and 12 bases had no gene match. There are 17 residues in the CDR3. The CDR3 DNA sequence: TGTGCCAGCAGCTTATGGGGGGCCGGGACTAGTTTCAATGAGCAGTTCTTC. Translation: CASSLWGAGTSFNEQFF.

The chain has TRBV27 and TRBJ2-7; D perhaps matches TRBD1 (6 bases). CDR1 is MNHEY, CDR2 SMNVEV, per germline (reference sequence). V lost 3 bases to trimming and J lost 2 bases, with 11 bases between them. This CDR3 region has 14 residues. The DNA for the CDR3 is TGTGCCAGCAGTTTGACACAGGGCCCCTACGAGCAGTACTTC. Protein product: CASSLTQGPYEQYF.

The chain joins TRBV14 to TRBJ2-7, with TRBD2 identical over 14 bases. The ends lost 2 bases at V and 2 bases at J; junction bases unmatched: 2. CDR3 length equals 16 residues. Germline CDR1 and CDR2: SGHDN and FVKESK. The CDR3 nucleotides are TGTGCCAGCAGCCAAATGGGACTAGCGGGAGCCTACGAGCAGTACTTC. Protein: CASSQMGLAGAYEQYF.

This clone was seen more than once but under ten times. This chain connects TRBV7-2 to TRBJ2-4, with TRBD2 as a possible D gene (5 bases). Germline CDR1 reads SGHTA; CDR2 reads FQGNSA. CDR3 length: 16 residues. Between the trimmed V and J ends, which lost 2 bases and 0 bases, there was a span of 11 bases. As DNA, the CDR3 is TGTGCCAGCAGCTTAACCGAGGGTATAGCCAAAAACATTCAGTACTTC. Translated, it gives CASSLTEGIAKNIQYF.

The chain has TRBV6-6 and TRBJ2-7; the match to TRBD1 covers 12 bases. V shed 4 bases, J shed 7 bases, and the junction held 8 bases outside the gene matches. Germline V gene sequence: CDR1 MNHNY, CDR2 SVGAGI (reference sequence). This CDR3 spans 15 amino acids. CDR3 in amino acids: CASSSAGTGGGEQYF. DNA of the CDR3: TGTGCCAGCAGTTCTGCCGGGACAGGGGGCGGGGAGCAGTACTTC.

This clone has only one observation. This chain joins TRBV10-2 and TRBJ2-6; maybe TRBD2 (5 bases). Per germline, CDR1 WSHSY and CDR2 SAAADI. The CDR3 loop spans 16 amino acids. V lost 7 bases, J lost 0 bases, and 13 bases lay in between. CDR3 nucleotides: TGCGCCAGCAAGGCCGGGGTCAACTCTGGGGCCAACGTCCTGACTTTC. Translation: CASKAGVNSGANVLTF.

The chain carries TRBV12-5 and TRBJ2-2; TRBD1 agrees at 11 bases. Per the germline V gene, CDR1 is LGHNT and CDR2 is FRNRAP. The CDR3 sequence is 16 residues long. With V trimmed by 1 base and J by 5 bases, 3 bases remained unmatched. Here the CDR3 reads CASGLAGTGGTGELFF. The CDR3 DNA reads TGTGCTAGTGGTTTGGCGGGGACAGGGGGAACCGGGGAGCTGTTTTTT.

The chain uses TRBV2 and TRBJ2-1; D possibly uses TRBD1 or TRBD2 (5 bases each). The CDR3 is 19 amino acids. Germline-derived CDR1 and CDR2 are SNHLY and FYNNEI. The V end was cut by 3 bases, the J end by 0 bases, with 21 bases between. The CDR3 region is CASSDPTGPGPNSYNEQFF. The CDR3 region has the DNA TGTGCCAGCAGTGACCCAACCGGGCCGGGGCCTAACTCCTACAATGAGCAGTTCTTC.

The CDR3 is CASSSPPGTGGLREQYF. The CDR3 coding sequence is TGTGCCAGCAGTTCCCCTCCCGGGACAGGGGGCCTTCGTGAGCAGTACTTC. V and J are TRBV28 and TRBJ2-7, with TRBD1 identical over 12 bases. The CDR3 has 17 residues. Per germline, CDR1 MDHEN and CDR2 SYDVKM. V lost 4 bases and J lost 7; bases outside the gene matches: 14.

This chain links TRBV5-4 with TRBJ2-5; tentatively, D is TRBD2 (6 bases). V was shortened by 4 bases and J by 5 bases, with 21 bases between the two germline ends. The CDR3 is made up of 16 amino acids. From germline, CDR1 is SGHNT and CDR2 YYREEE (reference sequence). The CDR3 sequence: CASSIPRAGGGETQYF. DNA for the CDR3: TGTGCCAGCAGCATCCCGAGGGCGGGCGGAGGGGAGACCCAGTACTTC.

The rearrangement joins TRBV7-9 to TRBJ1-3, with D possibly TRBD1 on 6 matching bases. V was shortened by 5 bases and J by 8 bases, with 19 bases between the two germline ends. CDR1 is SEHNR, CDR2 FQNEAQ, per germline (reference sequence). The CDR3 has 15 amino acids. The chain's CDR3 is CASSPEGGRKDTIYF. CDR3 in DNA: TGTGCCAGCAGCCCCGAGGGGGGGCGCAAAGACACCATATATTTT.

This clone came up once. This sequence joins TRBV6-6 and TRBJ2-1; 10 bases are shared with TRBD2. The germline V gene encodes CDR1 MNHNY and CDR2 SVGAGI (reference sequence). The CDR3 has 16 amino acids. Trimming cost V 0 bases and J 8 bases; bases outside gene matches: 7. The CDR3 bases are TGTGCCAGCAGTTACTCGACGTCTAGCGGGAGACATGAGCAGTTCTTC. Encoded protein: CASSYSTSSGRHEQFF.